Below are 20 T cell receptor beta chains sequenced from a single sample in a study of cytomegalovirus exposure and HLA in healthy donors. Clones were read by immunoSEQ multiplex PCR, and TCRdb kept only the in-frame ones, dropping some. The repertoire consists of 250,000 or so clones, with 90% occurring once and the leading ten covering 0.35% to 0.45%. Sequenced material: PBMCs. The receptor source for this set is a woman between 18 and 29 years old in good health and CMV-seronegative.

The rearrangement joins TRBV28 to TRBJ2-7, with D maybe TRBD1 (6 bases). The CDR3 sequence is 14 residues long. The ends were cut back, 3 bases at V and 7 bases at J, with 16 bases in the middle. Germline CDR1 and CDR2: MDHEN and SYDVKM. The CDR3 nucleotides are TGTGCCAGCAGTTTCGGACAGACGGATTGGGAGCAGTACGTC. Translation gives CASSFGQTDWEQYV.

This clone has a single count. V is TRBV5-4 and J is TRBJ2-7; 9 bases align to TRBD2. This CDR3 comprises 18 residues. Germline trimming cut 4 bases from V and 0 bases from J; bases unmatched to any gene: 14. Germline V lookup: CDR1 SGHNT, CDR2 YYREEE (reference sequence). Here the CDR3 DNA reads TGTGCCAGCAGCCCGAAAGCAGCGGGGGGCCTGAGCTCCTACGAGCAGTACTTC. The encoded protein is CASSPKAAGGLSSYEQYF.

This clone appeared a few times. The chain joins TRBV7-8 to TRBJ1-6; D may be TRBD1 (6 bases). V dropped 1 base and J dropped 10 bases, with 17 bases sitting between them. CDR1 and CDR2 from the germline V gene are SGHVS and FQNEAQ. CDR3 length equals 16 residues. Here the CDR3 DNA reads TGTGCCAGCAGCTTAGGACCGGGGGCTAGCGGATCACCCCTCCACTTT. This sequence encodes CASSLGPGASGSPLHF.

The genes are TRBV5-1 and TRBJ2-1; 12 bases agree with TRBD2. The germline gives CDR1 SGHRS, CDR2 YFSETQ. The V and J ends lost 4 bases and 7 bases, in that order; junction bases with no gene match: 6. The length of the CDR3 is 15 residues. The CDR3 reads CASSPLAGGRNEQFF. The CDR3 nucleotides are TGCGCCAGCAGCCCCCTAGCGGGGGGGCGTAATGAGCAGTTCTTC.

The chain recombines TRBV29-1 with TRBJ1-1, with 7 bases matching TRBD1. Trimming cost V 6 bases and J 3 bases; bases outside gene matches: 7. The CDR3 has 13 residues. Germline V gene data show CDR1 as SQVTM and CDR2 as ANQGSEA. In DNA, the CDR3 is TGCAGCGTGAGACAGGGCGTGGACACTGAAGCTTTCTTT. This codes for CSVRQGVDTEAFF.

The chain carries TRBV5-1 and TRBJ2-5; a possible D gene is TRBD2 (5 bases). Trimming left V 4 bases short and J 7 bases short, with 20 bases between. The CDR3 length is 15 residues. CDR1 and CDR2 from the germline V gene are SGHRS and YFSETQ. The CDR3 is CASSHLTVEEGTQYF. DNA for the CDR3: TGCGCCAGCAGCCACCTGACTGTAGAAGAGGGGACCCAGTACTTC.

The J gene is TRBJ2-3, the V gene TRBV5-1; D unresolved. The CDR3 has 11 residues. Germline V gene data show CDR1 as SGHRS and CDR2 as YFSETQ. Trimming pared 3 bases from V and 3 bases from J, leaving 2 bases between. CDR3 DNA sequence: TGCGCCAGCAGCTCGACAGATACGCAGTATTTT. It codes for CASSSTDTQYF.

V gene TRBV7-2 combines with J gene TRBJ2-3; 13 bases agree with TRBD2. CDR1 and CDR2 from the germline V gene are SGHTA and FQGNSA. CDR3 length: 19 residues. Trimming cost V 0 bases and J 3 bases; bases outside gene matches: 9. The CDR3: CASSLALGLAGSLTDTQYF. The CDR3 DNA sequence: TGTGCCAGCAGCTTAGCTTTGGGACTAGCGGGGAGTCTGACAGATACGCAGTATTTT.

The J gene is TRBJ1-3, the V gene TRBV19; a possible D gene is TRBD1 (6 bases). Looked up from germline, CDR1 is LNHDA and CDR2 is SQIVND (reference sequence). There are 14 residues in the CDR3. The germline V and J ends were trimmed by 5 bases and 2 bases, with 10 bases remaining between them. CDR3 coding DNA: TGTGCCAGTAGTGTGAGACAGGCTGGAAACACCATATATTTT. Amino acids: CASSVRQAGNTIYF.

This chain connects TRBV6-5 to TRBJ2-5; 10 bases are a match to TRBD1. CDR3 length: 12 amino acids. The ends lost 5 bases at V and 8 bases at J; junction bases unmatched: 2. Germline lookup yields CDR1 MNHEY and CDR2 SVGAGI. This CDR3 reads CASSRDRGTQYF. The CDR3 coding sequence is TGTGCCAGCAGTCGGGACAGGGGAACCCAGTACTTC.

This chain uses TRBV10-3 with TRBJ1-2; possible D gene TRBD1, 6 bases. V dropped 6 bases and J dropped 6 bases, with 14 bases sitting between them. This CDR3 contains 13 residues. Germline V lookup: CDR1 ENHRY, CDR2 SYGVKD. The CDR3 region has the DNA TGTGCCATCAGCTTACACAGGGACGATGGCTACACCTTC. This translates into CAISLHRDDGYTF.

With regard to this clone: Other DNA sequences from this sample encode an identical CDR3 as well. The CDR3, as DNA: TGTGCCAGCTCACCCGGGACTGGATACAATGAGCAGTTCTTC. Protein: CASSPGTGYNEQFF. This rearrangement joins TRBV18 to TRBJ2-1; a possible D gene is TRBD2 (6 bases). V shed 3 bases and J shed 4 bases, with 10 bases lying between them. CDR1 and CDR2 (germline): KGHSH, LQKENI. CDR3 length: 14 amino acids.

The CDR3 DNA follows: TGTGCCAGCAGCTTGTCAGCAGGGGCTGGCGAGACCCAGTACTTC. Its translation is CASSLSAGAGETQYF. The chain links TRBV7-3 to TRBJ2-5; weak D call: TRBD1 (6 bases). Trimming pared 3 bases from V and 5 bases from J, leaving 16 bases between. This CDR3 spans 15 amino acids. The V gene's germline CDR1 is SGHTA and CDR2 FQGTGA.

The rearrangement links TRBV7-3 to TRBJ2-1; 9 positions match TRBD1. This CDR3 contains 15 residues. Per germline, CDR1 SGHTA and CDR2 FQGTGA. Trimming at V came to 4 bases and at J to 2 bases, leaving 3 bases not matched to a gene. The CDR3 spells CASSWGQGAYNEQFF. The CDR3 nucleotides read TGTGCCAGCAGCTGGGGACAGGGTGCCTACAATGAGCAGTTCTTC. The full variable domain, its missing parts supplied by reference TRBV7-3 and TRBJ2-1, is GAGVSQTPSNKVTEKGKYVELRCDPISGHTALYWYRQSLGQGPEFLIYFQGTGAADDSGLPNDRFFAVRPEGSVSTLKIQRTERGDSAVYLCASSWGQGAYNEQFFGPGTRLTVL.

The V and J genes are TRBV5-6 and TRBJ2-7; no clear D gene. CDR3 size: 18 residues. Germline V lookup: CDR1 SGHDT, CDR2 YYEEEE. V gave up 5 bases and J gave up 2 bases, with 26 bases separating them. This chain's CDR3 is CASRLTRRGRTIPYEQYF. The CDR3 nucleotides read TGTGCCAGCAGACTAACCCGGCGAGGCCGTACGATCCCCTACGAGCAGTACTTC.

This clone occurred a few times. The gene calls are TRBV15 and TRBJ1-5, with D unclear. Germline CDR1 is LNHNV and CDR2 is YYDKDF (reference sequence). Trimming pared 9 bases from V and 2 bases from J, leaving 17 bases between. The CDR3 has 15 amino acids. Written as DNA, the CDR3 is TGTGCCACGGAGGAGGGATACTCTGGCAATCAGCCCCAGCATTTT. Its translation is CATEEGYSGNQPQHF.

The V call is TRBV28, the J call TRBJ2-5, with 10 bases matching TRBD1. J was trimmed by 5 bases and V by 6 bases; bases with no gene match: 6. The CDR3 is 14 residues long. Germline V gene lookup returns CDR1 MDHEN and CDR2 SYDVKM. The CDR3 region has the DNA TGTGCCAGCAGACGACAGGGGGCCGGGGAGACCCAGTACTTC. Protein: CASRRQGAGETQYF.

CDR3 coding DNA: TGCGCCAGCAGCTTGGCCCCAAGCTATGAAAAACTGTTTTTT. It translates to CASSLAPSYEKLFF. The chain has TRBV5-1 and TRBJ1-4; D not resolved. CDR1 SGHRS and CDR2 YFSETQ come from the germline V gene. V lost 0 bases, J lost 6 bases, and 9 bases lay in between. The CDR3 consists of 14 residues.

The chain has TRBV25-1 and TRBJ1-1; TRBD1 might be the D (6 bases). Germline lookup yields CDR1 MGHDK and CDR2 SYGVNS. The CDR3 is 15 amino acids. Trimming took 2 bases from V and 2 from J, leaving 12 bases between them. The CDR3 loop is CASSENRAPNTEAFF. CDR3 DNA: TGTGCCAGCAGTGAAAACAGGGCCCCAAACACTGAAGCTTTCTTT.

This chain joins TRBV7-2 and TRBJ2-7; 7 nucleotides agree with TRBD2. The CDR3 consists of 16 residues. V trimming: 1 base; J trimming: 2 bases; junction bases outside the gene matches: 8. In germline, CDR1 is SGHTA, CDR2 FQGNSA. CDR3: CASSLVRGDEAYEQYF. In DNA form, the CDR3 reads TGTGCCAGCAGCTTAGTTCGGGGGGATGAGGCCTACGAGCAGTACTTC.